The rows below give T cell receptor beta chains drawn from one sample of a study of T cell repertoires in cytomegalovirus infection. Antigens for these TCRs are unknown. TCRdb reanalysed the reads using MiXCR and keeps one entry per CDR3 protein. The data contain about 52,000 distinct CDR3 sequences, roughly a fifth of them singletons. Specimen: CD8+ T cells from cultured PBMCs, collected from culture after CMV antigen stimulation. These receptors were obtained from a human donor in good health (CMV status not recorded). Some clones in this sample may be carry-over from other donors' samples. Each CDR3 is given with its conserved first and last residue. D genes are given only for firm matches. Not all rows give a size; the values are once, few, many and, for expanded clones, a class.

CDR3 DNA: TGTGCCAGCCGGACAGGGACCACAGATACGCAGTATTTT
CDR3 protein: CASRTGTTDTQYF
D gene: TRBD1
clone size: .
CDR3 length: 13
J gene: TRBJ2-3
V gene: TRBV6-6

CDR3 DNA: TGTGCCAGCAGTCCGGGGAGGGGTGAGAACACTGAAGCTTTCTTT
CDR3 protein: CASSPGRGENTEAFF
D gene: .
clone size: few
CDR3 length: 15
J gene: TRBJ1-1
V gene: TRBV28

CDR3 DNA: TGTGCCAGCAGTGACACGGACAACCAGCCCCAGCATTTT
CDR3 protein: CASSDTDNQPQHF
D gene: .
clone size: few
CDR3 length: 13
J gene: TRBJ1-5
V gene: TRBV27

CDR3 DNA: TGTGCTAGTGGTTTGCTGCTAGCGGGGGTGACCCAAGAGACCCAGTACTTC
CDR3 protein: CASGLLLAGVTQETQYF
D gene: TRBD2
clone size: .
CDR3 length: 17
J gene: TRBJ2-5
V gene: TRBV12-5

CDR3 DNA: TGCGCCAGCAGCCCGTTGGGGGCTACGGGCCCTAAGGCCAAAAACATTCAGTACTTC
CDR3 protein: CASSPLGATGPKAKNIQYF
D gene: .
clone size: .
CDR3 length: 19
J gene: TRBJ2-4
V gene: TRBV5-1

CDR3 DNA: TGTGCCAGTACCTTTCAGGGGGCCGATAGCAATCAGCCCCAGCATTTT
CDR3 protein: CASTFQGADSNQPQHF
D gene: TRBD1
clone size: many
CDR3 length: 16
J gene: TRBJ1-5
V gene: TRBV19

CDR3 DNA: TGTGCCAGCAGTTATGGAGAGACCCAGTACTTC
CDR3 protein: CASSYGETQYF
D gene: .
clone size: .
CDR3 length: 11
J gene: TRBJ2-5
V gene: TRBV6-2/TRBV6-3

CDR3 DNA: TGTGCCACCAGCAGAGTAGAGACAGGGAATGGCTACACCTTC
CDR3 protein: CATSRVETGNGYTF
D gene: TRBD1
clone size: .
CDR3 length: 14
J gene: TRBJ1-2
V gene: TRBV15

CDR3 DNA: TGTGCCAGCAAGGATACTAGCGGGGCCTCCAATGAGCAGTTCTTC
CDR3 protein: CASKDTSGASNEQFF
D gene: TRBD2
clone size: .
CDR3 length: 15
J gene: TRBJ2-1
V gene: TRBV6-2/TRBV6-3

CDR3 DNA: TGTGCCAGCAGTTACTCGGCAAGGGGAAGCACTGAAGCTTTCTTT
CDR3 protein: CASSYSARGSTEAFF
D gene: .
clone size: .
CDR3 length: 15
J gene: TRBJ1-1
V gene: TRBV6-2/TRBV6-3

CDR3 DNA: TGTGCCAGTAGTATTGACAGGGGGAGCGAAGAGACCCAGTACTTC
CDR3 protein: CASSIDRGSEETQYF
D gene: TRBD1
clone size: few
CDR3 length: 15
J gene: TRBJ2-5
V gene: TRBV19

CDR3 DNA: TGTGCCAGCAGCGTAGACAGACAGATGGGTGGCTACACCTTC
CDR3 protein: CASSVDRQMGGYTF
D gene: .
clone size: .
CDR3 length: 14
J gene: TRBJ1-2
V gene: TRBV9

CDR3 DNA: TGTGCCAGCAGTTTAAGTTTCAATCGGAACACTGAAGCTTTCTTT
CDR3 protein: CASSLSFNRNTEAFF
D gene: .
clone size: .
CDR3 length: 15
J gene: TRBJ1-1
V gene: TRBV27

CDR3 DNA: TGTGCCAGCAGCTCCGCGGGGACCCTGCAGTTCTTC
CDR3 protein: CASSSAGTLQFF
D gene: .
clone size: .
CDR3 length: 12
J gene: TRBJ2-1
V gene: TRBV7-1

CDR3 DNA: TGTGCCAGCAGTTCCGGGACAGACTCCTACGAGCAGTACTTC
CDR3 protein: CASSSGTDSYEQYF
D gene: TRBD1
clone size: .
CDR3 length: 14
J gene: TRBJ2-7
V gene: TRBV28

CDR3 DNA: TGTGCCAGCAGCTTAACAGCAAATGAAAAACTGTTTTTT
CDR3 protein: CASSLTANEKLFF
D gene: .
clone size: .
CDR3 length: 13
J gene: TRBJ1-4
V gene: TRBV7-9

CDR3 DNA: TGTGCCAGCAGCCAAGACAGAAATCAGCCCCAGCATTTT
CDR3 protein: CASSQDRNQPQHF
D gene: .
clone size: .
CDR3 length: 13
J gene: TRBJ1-5
V gene: TRBV14

CDR3 DNA: TGTGCCAGCAGTCCTAGCGGGGACTACCAAGAGACCCAGTACTTC
CDR3 protein: CASSPSGDYQETQYF
D gene: TRBD2
clone size: few
CDR3 length: 15
J gene: TRBJ2-5
V gene: TRBV7-2

CDR3 DNA: TGTGCCTGGAGCATACTAGGGGGAACAGATACGCAGTATTTT
CDR3 protein: CAWSILGGTDTQYF
D gene: .
clone size: .
CDR3 length: 14
J gene: TRBJ2-3
V gene: TRBV30

CDR3 DNA: TGTGCCAGCAGCTTGGGGGGGGGGTTGGAGGAAGCTTTCTTT
CDR3 protein: CASSLGGGLEEAFF
D gene: .
clone size: .
CDR3 length: 14
J gene: TRBJ1-1
V gene: TRBV5-6

CDR3 DNA: TGTGCCAGCAGCCCAGGGGGCCAGTATGGCTACACCTTC
CDR3 protein: CASSPGGQYGYTF
D gene: TRBD1
clone size: few
CDR3 length: 13
J gene: TRBJ1-2
V gene: TRBV7-9

CDR3 DNA: TGTGCCAGCAGCCCCCGGGCTCACAATCAGCCCCAGCATTTT
CDR3 protein: CASSPRAHNQPQHF
D gene: .
clone size: few
CDR3 length: 14
J gene: TRBJ1-5
V gene: TRBV7-2

CDR3 DNA: TGTGCCAGCAGCCTGAGACTCACTCCCCAAGAGACCCAGTACTTC
CDR3 protein: CASSLRLTPQETQYF
D gene: .
clone size: .
CDR3 length: 15
J gene: TRBJ2-5
V gene: TRBV7-6

CDR3 DNA: TGTGCCAGCAGCTCAGGGAGCTCTGGAAACACCATATATTTT
CDR3 protein: CASSSGSSGNTIYF
D gene: .
clone size: few
CDR3 length: 14
J gene: TRBJ1-3
V gene: TRBV7-2

CDR3 DNA: TGTGCCAGCAGCTGGGGACAGGGAAACACTGAAGCTTTCTTT
CDR3 protein: CASSWGQGNTEAFF
D gene: TRBD1
clone size: few
CDR3 length: 14
J gene: TRBJ1-1
V gene: TRBV7-9

CDR3 DNA: TGTGCCAGCAGCTTAGCGGGGGGGGCCAAAGTCGGTACGCAGTATTTT
CDR3 protein: CASSLAGGAKVGTQYF
D gene: .
clone size: .
CDR3 length: 16
J gene: TRBJ2-3
V gene: TRBV7-6

CDR3 DNA: TGTGCCAGCAGCCGGGGGCCCAGCTCCTACGAGCAGTACTTC
CDR3 protein: CASSRGPSSYEQYF
D gene: .
clone size: few
CDR3 length: 14
J gene: TRBJ2-7
V gene: TRBV7-2

CDR3 DNA: TGTGCCTGGAGTGTACCTGGGGGAGAGGTTGAAAAACTGTTTTTT
CDR3 protein: CAWSVPGGEVEKLFF
D gene: .
clone size: .
CDR3 length: 15
J gene: TRBJ1-4
V gene: TRBV30

CDR3 DNA: TGCGCCAGCAGCCAGGCGTATGGCTATAATTCACCCCTCCACTTT
CDR3 protein: CASSQAYGYNSPLHF
D gene: .
clone size: .
CDR3 length: 15
J gene: TRBJ1-6
V gene: TRBV4-3

CDR3 DNA: TGTGCCACCAGCAGGGGACAGGGGGATCCATACGAGCAGTACTTC
CDR3 protein: CATSRGQGDPYEQYF
D gene: TRBD1
clone size: .
CDR3 length: 15
J gene: TRBJ2-7
V gene: TRBV15

CDR3 DNA: TGTGCCAGGAGGCCCTTCGGGGGTGCCTTTGATTCACCCCTCCACTTT
CDR3 protein: CARRPFGGAFDSPLHF
D gene: .
clone size: few
CDR3 length: 16
J gene: TRBJ1-6
V gene: TRBV7-2

CDR3 DNA: TGTGCCAGCAGCTTAGTGGTGGACTACAAAGAGACCCAGTACTTC
CDR3 protein: CASSLVVDYKETQYF
D gene: .
clone size: medium-sized
CDR3 length: 15
J gene: TRBJ2-5
V gene: TRBV7-8

CDR3 DNA: TGTGCCAGCAGTTACAGAAGGGACAGCAGACTGTTTTTT
CDR3 protein: CASSYRRDSRLFF
D gene: TRBD1
clone size: .
CDR3 length: 13
J gene: TRBJ1-4
V gene: TRBV6-6

CDR3 DNA: TGTGCCAGCAGCTCCCGACAGGGCGAGCAGTACTTC
CDR3 protein: CASSSRQGEQYF
D gene: TRBD1
clone size: .
CDR3 length: 12
J gene: TRBJ2-7
V gene: TRBV11-2

CDR3 DNA: TGTGCCAGCAGATCTCGTGTAACAGGGACCAATGAGCAGTTCTTC
CDR3 protein: CASRSRVTGTNEQFF
D gene: .
clone size: .
CDR3 length: 15
J gene: TRBJ2-1
V gene: TRBV28

CDR3 DNA: TGTGCCAGCAGTTTACGGGGGGTGGGTGGCTACACCTTC
CDR3 protein: CASSLRGVGGYTF
D gene: .
clone size: .
CDR3 length: 13
J gene: TRBJ1-2
V gene: TRBV27

CDR3 DNA: TGTGCCAGCAGCCCCCCCCTCCGAGGAACAGATACGCAGTATTTT
CDR3 protein: CASSPPLRGTDTQYF
D gene: .
clone size: few
CDR3 length: 15
J gene: TRBJ2-3
V gene: TRBV7-9

CDR3 DNA: TGTGCCAGTAGTATTGGGAAGACATCTCCACCCCAGCATTTT
CDR3 protein: CASSIGKTSPPQHF
D gene: .
clone size: .
CDR3 length: 14
J gene: TRBJ1-5
V gene: TRBV19

CDR3 DNA: TGTGCCAGCAGCCCGACGGTTAACTATGGCTACACCTTC
CDR3 protein: CASSPTVNYGYTF
D gene: .
clone size: .
CDR3 length: 13
J gene: TRBJ1-2
V gene: TRBV7-9

CDR3 DNA: TGTGCCAGCAGCCACGCGGGACAGAGCTACGAGCAGTACTTC
CDR3 protein: CASSHAGQSYEQYF
D gene: .
clone size: .
CDR3 length: 14
J gene: TRBJ2-7
V gene: TRBV7-8

CDR3 DNA: TGTGCCAGCAGCTTAGGGGACAGGTTTACAGATACGCAGTATTTT
CDR3 protein: CASSLGDRFTDTQYF
D gene: TRBD1
clone size: few
CDR3 length: 15
J gene: TRBJ2-3
V gene: TRBV11-2

CDR3 DNA: TGTGCCAGCAGCACCCAGGGGGCGAGGGGCGAGCAGTACTTC
CDR3 protein: CASSTQGARGEQYF
D gene: TRBD1
clone size: few
CDR3 length: 14
J gene: TRBJ2-7
V gene: TRBV7-9

CDR3 DNA: TGTGCCAGCAGCATCAGCGCGTCCCCTTACAATGAGCAGTTCTTC
CDR3 protein: CASSISASPYNEQFF
D gene: .
clone size: .
CDR3 length: 15
J gene: TRBJ2-1
V gene: TRBV6-1

CDR3 DNA: TGTGCCAGTAATGGACTAGCGAGATACAATGAGCAGTTCTTC
CDR3 protein: CASNGLARYNEQFF
D gene: TRBD2
clone size: few
CDR3 length: 14
J gene: TRBJ2-1
V gene: TRBV7-2

CDR3 DNA: TGTGCCAGCAGCTTAGAGATCGGGATCCTGGAGCAGTACTTC
CDR3 protein: CASSLEIGILEQYF
D gene: .
clone size: few
CDR3 length: 14
J gene: TRBJ2-7
V gene: TRBV7-2

CDR3 DNA: TGTGCCAGCAAAAGAGGGGAATCGGAATACAATGAGCAGTTCTTC
CDR3 protein: CASKRGESEYNEQFF
D gene: .
clone size: .
CDR3 length: 15
J gene: TRBJ2-1
V gene: TRBV11-2

CDR3 DNA: TGTGCCAGCACCCAACCCCGGGAATCGGCGGACACCGGGGAGCTGTTTTTT
CDR3 protein: CASTQPRESADTGELFF
D gene: .
clone size: .
CDR3 length: 17
J gene: TRBJ2-2
V gene: TRBV11-2

CDR3 DNA: TGTGCCAGCAGCGTTCAGGTTTCTGGGGCCAACGTCCTGACTTTC
CDR3 protein: CASSVQVSGANVLTF
D gene: .
clone size: .
CDR3 length: 15
J gene: TRBJ2-6
V gene: TRBV7-8

CDR3 DNA: TGTGCCAGCAGCACGTGGGACAGTGCAACTAATGAAAAACTGTTTTTT
CDR3 protein: CASSTWDSATNEKLFF
D gene: TRBD1
clone size: .
CDR3 length: 16
J gene: TRBJ1-4
V gene: TRBV7-9

CDR3 DNA: TGTGCCAGCAGTAGCGGACCGCTCTACGGGACGGAAGCTTTCTTT
CDR3 protein: CASSSGPLYGTEAFF
D gene: .
clone size: .
CDR3 length: 15
J gene: TRBJ1-1
V gene: TRBV2

CDR3 DNA: TGCAGTGCTAGAACGGTGACGGGGTATGGCTACACCTTC
CDR3 protein: CSARTVTGYGYTF
D gene: .
clone size: .
CDR3 length: 13
J gene: TRBJ1-2
V gene: TRBV20-1

CDR3 DNA: TGCAGTGTCATTACAGATACGCAGTATTTT
CDR3 protein: CSVITDTQYF
D gene: .
clone size: .
CDR3 length: 10
J gene: TRBJ2-3
V gene: TRBV20-1

CDR3 DNA: TGTGCCAGCAGTTCAGAGTCGGCGGTGCTTCGGGAGACCCAGTACTTC
CDR3 protein: CASSSESAVLRETQYF
D gene: .
clone size: few
CDR3 length: 16
J gene: TRBJ2-5
V gene: TRBV12-3/TRBV12-4

CDR3 DNA: TGTGCCAGCAGCCACCGGGACAGGGTTCAAGAGACCCAGTACTTC
CDR3 protein: CASSHRDRVQETQYF
D gene: TRBD1
clone size: .
CDR3 length: 15
J gene: TRBJ2-5
V gene: TRBV3-1